What follows are 13 T cell receptor beta chains derived from one specimen sequenced in a study of T cell repertoires in aging, cancer and after chemotherapy. Multiplex touch-down PCR with TRB-A/B primers amplified rearranged V-D-J TRB sequences. TCRdb recomputed calls from the multiplex PCR reads with MiXCR, one row per CDR3 protein. The data contain around 6,000 distinct CDR3 sequences, 35% of them seen just once; the ten biggest clones take up about 40%. Peripheral blood genomic DNA, not sorted cells or RNA, was the template. Sequenced material: blood. These receptors came from a human donor in good health.

The chain recombines TRBV6-2 or TRBV6-3 with TRBJ1-6, with D unresolved. Germline V lookup: CDR1 MNHEY, CDR2 SVGEGT. V was cut by 8 bases and J by 6 bases, with 17 bases left in between. The CDR3 length is 15 residues. CDR3 amino acids: CASASPDLFNSPLHF. The CDR3 DNA reads TGTGCCAGCGCTAGCCCGGACCTATTTAATTCACCCCTCCACTTT.

The rearrangement joins TRBV30 to TRBJ1-5; maybe TRBD1 (5 bases). V lost 5 bases and J lost 5, with 13 bases in between. The CDR3 runs to 13 residues. The germline V gene has CDR1 GTSNPN and CDR2 SVGIG (reference sequence). The CDR3 bases are TGTGCCTGGGGGGCGGGCGGGGATCAGCCCCAGCATTTT. It translates to CAWGAGGDQPQHF.

The J gene is TRBJ2-7, the V gene TRBV11-2; 12 nucleotides match TRBD2. This CDR3 region has 19 residues. After removal of 5 bases from V and 3 bases from J, the junction contained 17 bases not matched to a gene. From germline, CDR1 is SGHAT and CDR2 FQNNGV. CDR3 sequence: CASSLAPKNPTSGGYEQYF. CDR3 DNA: TGTGCCAGCAGCCTAGCCCCCAAGAACCCGACTAGCGGGGGCTACGAGCAGTACTTC.

This clonotype turned up a few times. The J gene is TRBJ2-1, the V gene TRBV7-9; TRBD1 agrees at 9 bases. The J segment lost 4 bases and the V segment lost 5 bases, leaving 9 bases of the junction unmatched. Germline values: CDR1 SEHNR, CDR2 FQNEAQ (reference sequence). The CDR3 contains 16 residues. The DNA for the CDR3 is TGTGCCAGCAGCCCCAACAGGGGGCGGCGGTACAATGAGCAGTTCTTC. Its protein product is CASSPNRGRRYNEQFF.

Notes on this clonotype: At one end the junction does not follow the germline gene, possibly because of a read error. The V call is TRBV15, the J call TRBJ2-2; 8 nucleotides align to TRBD2. Germline values: CDR1 LNHNV, CDR2 YYDKDF (reference sequence). The CDR3 sequence is 16 residues long. The CDR3 spells CVTSRDRAGGAGELFF. DNA of the CDR3: TGTGTCACCAGCAGAGATCGGGCCGGGGGGGCCGGGGAGCTGTTTTTT. Complete variable domain (other parts from reference TRBV15 and TRBJ2-2): DAMVIQNPRYQVTQFGKPVTLSCSQTLNHNVMYWYQQKSSQAPKLLFHYYDKDFNNEADTPDNFQSRRPNTSFCFLDIRSPGLGDTAMYLCVTSRDRAGGAGELFFGEGSRLTVL.

This clonotype was seen only a few times. The chain links TRBV19 to TRBJ2-5; D is perhaps TRBD1 (6 bases). V lost 11 bases and J 5 bases, leaving 15 bases between the germline ends. CDR1 LNHDA and CDR2 SQIVND come from the germline V gene (reference sequence). The CDR3 is 12 residues long. The CDR3: CASRGWEETQYF. CDR3 DNA: TGTGCCTCCAGGGGTTGGGAGGAGACCCAGTACTTC.

This clonotype appeared a few times. The CDR3 DNA sequence: TGTGCCAGCAAGGGGAGCTCTGGGGCCAACGTCCTGACTTTC. Its translation: CASKGSSGANVLTF. The V call is TRBV6-1, the J call TRBJ2-6, with D tentatively TRBD1 or TRBD2 (5 bases each). CDR3 length: 14 residues. Germline V gives CDR1 MNHNS, CDR2 SASEGT. With 7 bases removed from V and 0 bases from J, the gap between germline ends came to 7 bases.

V gene TRBV24-1 combines with J gene TRBJ2-5, with 7 nucleotides matching TRBD2. The germline V gene encodes CDR1 KGHDR and CDR2 SFDVKD. This CDR3 comprises 14 residues. J was trimmed by 5 bases and V by 4 bases; bases with no gene match: 6. The chain's CDR3 is CATSDRLGGETQYF. DNA of the CDR3: TGTGCCACCAGTGACCGCCTCGGGGGGGAGACCCAGTACTTC.

The CDR3 here is CASSSPLAGAGTDTQYF. CDR3 in DNA: TGTGCCAGCAGTTCCCCATTAGCGGGGGCTGGCACAGATACGCAGTATTTT. The chain couples TRBV28 to TRBJ2-3; 9 nucleotides align to TRBD2. V lost 4 bases and J lost 1; bases outside the gene matches: 9. The CDR3 totals 17 residues. CDR1 MDHEN and CDR2 SYDVKM come from the germline V gene.

This clonotype was counted only a few times. The V gene is TRBV6-6, the J gene TRBJ2-7, with D perhaps assigned TRBD1 or TRBD2 (5 bases each). V was cut by 6 bases and J by 2 bases, with 17 bases left in between. The CDR3 consists of 15 residues. The germline V gene encodes CDR1 MNHNY and CDR2 SVGAGI (reference sequence). CDR3 bases: TGTGCCAGCAGAAGATTGGGGGACCTAACCTACGAGCAGTACTTC. The encoded protein is CASRRLGDLTYEQYF.

This clonotype was counted between two and nine times. The chain couples TRBV12-3 or TRBV12-4 to TRBJ1-2; D is uncertain. The CDR3 consists of 12 residues. Trimming stripped 1 base from V and 5 bases from J, with 5 bases between. CDR3 loop: CASSLGVYGYTF. The CDR3 coding sequence is TGTGCCAGCAGTTTAGGGGTATATGGCTACACCTTC.

The rearrangement links TRBV24-1 to TRBJ2-2, with D uncertain. Looked up from germline, CDR1 is KGHDR and CDR2 is SFDVKD. V dropped 2 bases and J dropped 0 bases, with 9 bases sitting between them. The CDR3 length is 16 residues. In DNA, the CDR3 is TGTGCCACCAGTGATTCCCGAGTCGCGAACACCGGGGAGCTGTTTTTT. Translation gives CATSDSRVANTGELFF.

The chain employs TRBV30 and TRBJ2-1; possible D gene TRBD1, 7 bases. The V and J ends lost 4 bases and 5 bases respectively, with 15 bases between them. The CDR3 covers 14 residues. The germline CDR1 and CDR2 sequences are GTSNPN and SVGIG (reference sequence). CDR3 nucleotides: TGTGCCTGGAAGGGGCGGGACAGTAACAATGAGCAGTTCTTC. It is translated as CAWKGRDSNNEQFF.